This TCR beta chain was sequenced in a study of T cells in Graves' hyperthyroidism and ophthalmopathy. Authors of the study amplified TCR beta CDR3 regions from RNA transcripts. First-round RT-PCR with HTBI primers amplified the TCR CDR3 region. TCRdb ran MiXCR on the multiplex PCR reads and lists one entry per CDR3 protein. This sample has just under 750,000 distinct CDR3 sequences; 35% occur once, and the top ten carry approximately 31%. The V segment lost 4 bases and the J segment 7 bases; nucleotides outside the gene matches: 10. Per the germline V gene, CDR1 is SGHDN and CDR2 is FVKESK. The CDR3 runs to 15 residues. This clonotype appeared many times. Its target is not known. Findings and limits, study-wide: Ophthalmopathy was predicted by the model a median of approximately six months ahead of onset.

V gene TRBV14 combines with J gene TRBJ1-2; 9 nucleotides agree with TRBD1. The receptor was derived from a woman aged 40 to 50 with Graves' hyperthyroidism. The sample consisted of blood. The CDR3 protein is CASSRDGTGFGGYTF. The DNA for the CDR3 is TGTGCCAGCAGCCGAGACGGGACAGGGTTCGGTGGCTACACCTTC.